This T cell receptor beta chain was identified in a study of T-cell memory formation after mild COVID-19. Whole-study results and caveats: Contracting CD4+ clones were located mainly in CM and EM, and CD8+ clones in EMRA.

TCRalpha and TCRbeta libraries used 5'RACE with constant-segment primers and UMIs. TCRdb redid the calling of the 5' RACE reads with MiXCR, one entry per CDR3 protein. The sample has 160,000 or so distinct CDR3 sequences; around a third are singletons. In regard to this clonotype: Its specificity is unknown.

The origin of this receptor is an adult woman who had mild COVID-19 (a few samples of this study predate the infection). Cell type and time point are not known. Sequenced: PBMCs or a T cell subset sorted from them (not recorded which).

DNA for the CDR3: TGTGCCAGCAGCCCATTGCGGCTAGCCTCTTACAATGAGCAGTTCTTC. It yields the protein CASSPLRLASYNEQFF. The rearrangement links TRBV11-3 to TRBJ2-1; a possible D gene is TRBD2 (5 bases). This CDR3 contains 16 residues. Trimming shortened V by 5 bases and J by 4 bases, and 18 bases separated the two germline ends. Per the germline V gene, CDR1 is SGHNT and CDR2 is YENEEA. Complete variable domain (other parts from reference TRBV11-3 and TRBJ2-1): EAGVVQSPRYKIIEKKQPVAFWCNPISGHNTLYWYLQNLGQGPELLIRYENEEAVDDSQLPKDRFSAERLKGVDSTLKIQPAELGDSAVYLCASSPLRLASYNEQFFGPGTRLTVL.